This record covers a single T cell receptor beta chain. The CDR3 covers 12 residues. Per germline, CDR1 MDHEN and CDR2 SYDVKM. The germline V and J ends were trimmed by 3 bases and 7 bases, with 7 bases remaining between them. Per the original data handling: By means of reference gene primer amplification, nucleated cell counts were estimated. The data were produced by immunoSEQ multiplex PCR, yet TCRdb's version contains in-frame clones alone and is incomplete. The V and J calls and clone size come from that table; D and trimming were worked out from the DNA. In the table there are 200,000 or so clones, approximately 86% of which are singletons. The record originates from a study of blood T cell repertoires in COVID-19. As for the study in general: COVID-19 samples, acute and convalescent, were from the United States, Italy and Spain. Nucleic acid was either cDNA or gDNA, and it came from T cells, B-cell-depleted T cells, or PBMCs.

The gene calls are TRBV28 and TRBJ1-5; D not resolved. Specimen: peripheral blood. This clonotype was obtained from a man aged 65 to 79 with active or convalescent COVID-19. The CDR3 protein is CASSFGRQPQHF. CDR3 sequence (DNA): TGTGCCAGCAGTTTTGGCAGGCAGCCCCAGCATTTT.